What follows are 29 T cell receptor beta chains derived from one specimen sequenced in a study of T cell responses to AZD1222 COVID-19 vaccine. Data came from immunoSEQ multiplex PCR; TCRdb stores just in-frame clones and leaves some out. Of under 90,000 clones listed, roughly 85% are singletons. The input for sequencing was peripheral blood, taken 28 days after the second AZD1222 dose. The receptor source for this set is an adult who received the AZD1222 COVID-19 vaccine.

The genes are TRBV6-1 and TRBJ2-3; D possibly corresponds to TRBD1 (5 bases). V lost 3 bases and J lost 0, with 10 bases in between. Germline V lookup: CDR1 MNHNS, CDR2 SASEGT. The CDR3 is made up of 15 amino acids. The CDR3 DNA follows: TGTGCCAGCAGTGAGTGGGGCTTTAGCACAGATACGCAGTATTTT. Translating gives CASSEWGFSTDTQYF.

The V call is TRBV19, the J call TRBJ1-1, with TRBD1 identical over 8 bases. CDR1 LNHDA and CDR2 SQIVND come from the germline V gene (reference sequence). CDR3 size: 16 residues. Unmatched junction bases numbered 18, after V lost 9 bases and J lost 6 bases. The CDR3 sequence: CASRGPRDSARPEAFF. The CDR3 nucleotides are TGTGCCAGCAGGGGGCCTAGGGATTCGGCTCGCCCTGAAGCTTTCTTT.

This clone was counted between two and nine times. The rearrangement joins TRBV5-4 to TRBJ1-1; no clear D gene. In germline, CDR1 is SGHNT, CDR2 YYREEE (reference sequence). Trimming stripped 7 bases from V and 3 bases from J, with 10 bases between. The CDR3 runs 12 residues. The CDR3 is CASLVRHTEAFF. The CDR3 nucleotides read TGTGCCAGCCTGGTTCGACACACTGAAGCTTTCTTT.

The rearrangement uses TRBV28 and TRBJ2-1, with D possibly being TRBD1 (6 bases). Trimming cost V 6 bases and J 2 bases, with 23 bases left between them. Germline V lookup: CDR1 MDHEN, CDR2 SYDVKM. This CDR3 contains 18 residues. The DNA for the CDR3 is TGTGCCAGCAGCCTTATAGCCCTAGACAGGACGCCCTACAATGAGCAGTTCTTC. It yields the protein CASSLIALDRTPYNEQFF.

The CDR3: CASSLDRDYGYTF. DNA of the CDR3: TGTGCCAGCTCACTAGACAGGGACTATGGCTACACCTTC. The rearrangement links TRBV18 to TRBJ1-2, with 7 bases identical to TRBD1. With 4 bases clipped from V and 3 bases from J, the junction kept 2 bases outside the gene matches. The CDR3 totals 13 residues. Germline V CDR1 and CDR2: KGHSH, LQKENI.

This sequence joins TRBV7-9 and TRBJ2-2, with no clear D. The CDR3 length is 19 residues. Between the trimmed V and J ends, which lost 1 base and 0 bases, there was a span of 18 bases. CDR1 and CDR2 (germline): SEHNR, FQNEAQ (reference sequence). The CDR3 DNA sequence: TGTGCCAGCAGCTTAGGTCTACAATTCCTCCTCACGAACACCGGGGAGCTGTTTTTT. Its translation is CASSLGLQFLLTNTGELFF. Full variable domain (remainder filled in from reference TRBV7-9 and TRBJ2-2): DTGVSQNPRHKITKRGQNVTFRCDPISEHNRLYWYRQTLGQGPEFLTYFQNEAQLEKSRLLSDRFSAERPKGSFSTLEIQRTEQGDSAMYLCASSLGLQFLLTNTGELFFGEGSRLTVL.

The J gene is TRBJ1-1, the V gene TRBV7-6; possibly TRBD1 for D (6 bases). The CDR3 length is 17 residues. Trimming stripped 1 base from V and 3 bases from J, with 18 bases between. Germline CDR1 SGHVS, CDR2 FNYEAQ. CDR3 DNA sequence: TGTGCCAGCAGCTTAGAGACAGGTGACGGTTGGGACACTGAAGCTTTCTTT. It codes for CASSLETGDGWDTEAFF.

The V call is TRBV28, the J call TRBJ1-1; D is perhaps TRBD1 (6 bases). CDR1 and CDR2 (germline): MDHEN, SYDVKM. The CDR3 is 13 amino acids. Trimming left V 7 bases short and J 1 base short, with 10 bases between. Written as DNA, the CDR3 is TGTGCCAGCATACGGACAGCGAACACTGAAGCTTTCTTT. The encoded protein is CASIRTANTEAFF.

On this clone itself: Sequence at one end of the junction differs from germline and may be a read error. The rearrangement uses TRBV24-1 and TRBJ1-2; D may be TRBD1 (6 bases). This CDR3 has 13 amino acids. CDR1 and CDR2 (germline): KGHDR, SFDVKD. CDR3 sequence: CATSQDSYYGHTF. CDR3 DNA sequence: TGTGCCACCAGCCAGGACAGCTACTATGGCCACACCTTC.

The chain couples TRBV19 to TRBJ1-5; TRBD1 matches 9 bases. The germline V gene encodes CDR1 LNHDA and CDR2 SQIVND (reference sequence). CDR3 length: 15 amino acids. Unmatched junction bases numbered 9, after V lost 5 bases and J lost 7 bases. The CDR3 DNA reads TGTGCCAGTAGTGGCCGGGGACAGGGCTACCAGCCCCAGCATTTT. As protein: CASSGRGQGYQPQHF.

This chain links TRBV29-1 with TRBJ2-5; D may be TRBD1 (6 bases). Germline values: CDR1 SQVTM, CDR2 ANQGSEA. This CDR3 region has 13 residues. With 3 bases removed from V and 5 bases from J, the gap between germline ends came to 13 bases. Written as DNA, the CDR3 is TGCAGCGTTGATACAGGGACGGGGGAGACCCAGTACTTC. Protein product: CSVDTGTGETQYF.

The chain couples TRBV7-9 to TRBJ2-7, with TRBD2 matching over 9 bases. Germline V lookup: CDR1 SEHNR, CDR2 FQNEAQ (reference sequence). CDR3 size: 15 residues. J lost 4 bases, V lost 4 bases, and 8 bases had no gene match. The CDR3 protein is CASSYSGGVNYEQYF. The CDR3 nucleotides read TGTGCCAGCAGCTATAGCGGGGGCGTGAATTACGAGCAGTACTTC.

In its sample, this clone was seen a few times. This sequence joins TRBV5-6 and TRBJ2-2; D call uncertain. Looked up from germline, CDR1 is SGHDT and CDR2 is YYEEEE. V was shortened by 2 bases and J by 5 bases, with 10 bases between the two germline ends. The CDR3 has 14 residues. CDR3 in amino acids: CASSFGVGTGELFF. The CDR3 DNA follows: TGTGCCAGCAGCTTTGGGGTTGGAACCGGGGAGCTGTTTTTT.

The V call is TRBV29-1, the J call TRBJ2-7; D may correspond to TRBD1 or TRBD2 (5 bases each). In germline, CDR1 is SQVTM, CDR2 ANQGSEA. The CDR3 is 13 residues long. The V and J ends lost 1 base and 6 bases respectively, with 13 bases between them. CDR3: CSVEGDGGSEQYF. Written as DNA, the CDR3 is TGCAGCGTTGAAGGGGACGGAGGATCCGAGCAGTACTTC.

The chain links TRBV11-3 to TRBJ2-5, with D perhaps matching TRBD1 or TRBD2 (6 bases each). Germline V gene data show CDR1 as SGHNT and CDR2 as YENEEA. The CDR3 runs 14 residues. V gave up 3 bases and J gave up 5 bases, with 13 bases separating them. CDR3 DNA sequence: TGTGCCAGCAGCTTTGGGGGGCCCCGGGAGACCCAGTACTTC. Translation gives CASSFGGPRETQYF.

The chain carries TRBV11-3 and TRBJ2-2; D tentatively fits TRBD1 or TRBD2 (5 bases each). V was clipped by 4 bases and J by 5 bases, with 14 bases between them. The CDR3 runs to 15 residues. CDR1 and CDR2 from the germline V gene are SGHNT and YENEEA. The CDR3 protein is CASSSGRGLTGELFF. The CDR3 coding sequence is TGTGCCAGCAGCTCAGGGCGCGGGTTGACCGGGGAGCTGTTTTTT.

The chain links TRBV12-3 or TRBV12-4 to TRBJ1-2; 8 nucleotides agree with TRBD1. Losses at the gene ends were 3 bases for V and 4 bases for J; bases not matched to a gene: 1. The CDR3 spans 13 residues. The CDR3 reads CASSFQGAYGYTF. The DNA of the CDR3 is TGTGCCAGCAGTTTCCAGGGGGCCTATGGCTACACCTTC.

This sequence joins TRBV7-3 and TRBJ2-3, with D possibly called TRBD1 or TRBD2 (6 bases each). Germline CDR1 SGHTA, CDR2 FQGTGA. Trimming removed 5 bases from V and 1 base from J, with 13 bases in between. The CDR3 extends over 15 amino acids. CDR3 residues: CASSTRGQGTDTQYF. Here the CDR3 DNA reads TGTGCCAGCAGCACCCGGGGGCAGGGCACAGATACGCAGTATTTT.

This chain links TRBV2 with TRBJ2-2; 10 bases fit TRBD2. The CDR3 is 14 amino acids. V lost 9 bases, J lost 4 bases, and 5 bases stayed unmatched. Per the germline V gene, CDR1 is SNHLY and CDR2 is FYNNEI. The CDR3 DNA reads TGTGCCAGTGGTCTAGCGGGGGTCACCGGGGAGCTGTTTTTT. Its translation: CASGLAGVTGELFF. The full variable domain, in which reference TRBV2 and TRBJ2-2 provide the parts outside the CDR3, is EPEVTQTPSHQVTQMGQEVILRCVPISNHLYFYWYRQILGQKVEFLVSFYNNEISEKSEIFDDQFSVERPDGSNFTLKIRSTKLEDSAMYFCASGLAGVTGELFFGEGSRLTVL.

This chain uses TRBV4-2 with TRBJ1-1; D unresolved. The CDR3 is 13 amino acids. Deletions cut 3 bases from V and 2 bases from J, with 7 bases between. From germline, CDR1 is LGHNA and CDR2 YNFKEQ. The CDR3 DNA is TGTGCCAGCAGCCAGAAGGGTAACACTGAAGCTTTCTTT. It translates to CASSQKGNTEAFF.

V is TRBV10-3 and J is TRBJ2-5, with 7 nucleotides matching TRBD2. V shed 4 bases and J 2 bases; nucleotides not matched to a gene: 4. This CDR3 has 14 amino acids. The germline V gene encodes CDR1 ENHRY and CDR2 SYGVKD. The CDR3 bases are TGTGCCATCAGTGCGACTAGCACGCAAGAGACCCAGTACTTC. It is translated as CAISATSTQETQYF.

V is TRBV6-5 and J is TRBJ2-5; no reliable D call. CDR3 size: 14 residues. V was shortened by 2 bases and J by 5 bases, with 12 bases between the two germline ends. Germline V lookup: CDR1 MNHEY, CDR2 SVGAGI. For the CDR3, the DNA is TGTGCCAGCAGTTACCACTACCTAGGGGAGACCCAGTACTTC. Translation: CASSYHYLGETQYF.

V usage is TRBV18 and J usage is TRBJ2-1; D unclear. This CDR3 contains 13 residues. Trimming shortened V by 2 bases and J by 8 bases, and 10 bases separated the two germline ends. CDR1 and CDR2 (germline): KGHSH, LQKENI. CDR3 in amino acids: CASSPTTGDEQFF. The CDR3 DNA follows: TGTGCCAGCTCACCAACGACGGGCGATGAGCAGTTCTTC.

This clone was observed a single time. The genes are TRBV7-2 and TRBJ1-3, with 10 bases that match TRBD1. V trimming: 5 bases; J trimming: 4 bases; junction bases outside the gene matches: 8. The CDR3 is 16 amino acids. In germline, CDR1 is SGHTA, CDR2 FQGNSA. In DNA form, the CDR3 reads TGTGCCAGCAGCCCAACGACAGGGGGCAGAGGAAACACCATATATTTT. Encoded protein: CASSPTTGGRGNTIYF.

The V call is TRBV5-8, the J call TRBJ2-7, with 8 bases identical to TRBD1. The J segment lost 4 bases and the V segment lost 3 bases, leaving 3 bases of the junction unmatched. CDR1 is SGHTS and CDR2 is YDEGEE in the germline V gene. The CDR3 runs to 13 residues. The CDR3 DNA sequence: TGTGCCAGCAGCTCCAGGGGGCTATACGAGCAGTACTTC. Amino acids: CASSSRGLYEQYF.

The chain uses TRBV6-5 and TRBJ2-5; D not certain. Germline assignment: CDR1 MNHEY and CDR2 SVGAGI. The V and J ends lost 8 bases and 5 bases respectively, with 12 bases between them. The CDR3 spans 12 residues. CDR3 loop: CASAPRSETQYF. CDR3 nucleotides: TGTGCCAGCGCTCCAAGGTCGGAGACCCAGTACTTC.

The chain employs TRBV6-5 and TRBJ1-1; D is undetermined. V lost 2 bases and J 1 base, leaving 8 bases between the germline ends. Germline V lookup: CDR1 MNHEY, CDR2 SVGAGI. There are 14 residues in the CDR3. CDR3 nucleotides: TGTGCCAGCAGTTACCGGCAGAGGAACACTGAAGCTTTCTTT. It is translated as CASSYRQRNTEAFF.

The V gene is TRBV24-1, the J gene TRBJ2-2; 9 bases align to TRBD1. The CDR3 is 16 residues long. Germline lookup yields CDR1 KGHDR and CDR2 SFDVKD. V lost 6 bases, J lost 4 bases, and 8 bases stayed unmatched. CDR3 nucleotide sequence: TGTGCCACCAGTCCCCCCGGACAGGGGACCACCGGGGAGCTGTTTTTT. Protein: CATSPPGQGTTGELFF.

The J gene is TRBJ2-5, the V gene TRBV18; TRBD1 matches 9 bases. The CDR3 is 15 residues long. CDR1 is KGHSH, CDR2 LQKENI, per germline. V was pared by 2 bases and J by 5 bases, with 6 bases of the junction left unmatched. CDR3 nucleotides: TGTGCCAGCTCACCAACAGGGGGCAGGCTGGAGACCCAGTACTTC. It encodes CASSPTGGRLETQYF.